The subject of this entry is one T cell receptor (beta chain). As processed by the authors: Amplification of reference gene primers was used by the study to estimate nucleated cell counts. Profiling relied on immunoSEQ multiplex PCR, and the TCRdb table lists in-frame clones only, not all of them. For V, J and clone size, that table is used; D and trimming come from the DNA. This sample has around 75,000 clones; nearly 90% occur once, and the top ten carry 5.3%. The sample comes from a study of blood T cell repertoires in COVID-19. Overall study: Spain, Italy and the United States supplied samples that represented acute and convalescent COVID-19. Sample material is recorded as cDNA or gDNA derived from T cells, B-cell-depleted T cells, or PBMCs.

The V and J ends lost 3 bases and 4 bases respectively, with 7 bases between them. CDR3 length: 13 residues. This clonotype originated in a man aged 50-59 years with acute or convalescent COVID-19. Sequencing was carried out using peripheral blood. The rearrangement joins TRBV12-3 or TRBV12-4 to TRBJ1-5; no reliable D call. The CDR3: CASSFSGNQPQHF. For the CDR3, the DNA is TGTGCCAGCAGTTTTAGCGGAAATCAGCCCCAGCATTTT.